These T cell receptor beta chains were read from a single sample in a study of shared clonotypes between healthy human individuals. The protocol was immunoSEQ multiplex PCR, while the TCRdb copy is restricted to in-frame clones and leaves out a portion. This table holds under 2,500,000 clones, approximately 94% found once. Sample: naive CD4+ T cells sorted from blood. These receptors all stem from a young man in good health. Both conserved end residues are part of each CDR3. Each record gives: D gene, V gene, clone size, J gene, CDR3 protein, CDR3 DNA. D genes are given only for firm matches. Size is omitted from some rows. Given values are once, few, many or a class for expanded clones.

>TRBD2|TRBV25-1|-|TRBJ2-3
CASSSLAGGDTQYF
TGTGCCAGCTCCTCTCTAGCGGGGGGAGATACGCAGTATTTT
>-|TRBV4-1|-|TRBJ2-7
CASSPSDGTLSYEQYF
TGCGCCAGCAGCCCCTCGGACGGGACACTTTCCTACGAGCAGTACTTC
>TRBD1|TRBV15|-|TRBJ2-5
CATSRGPGGANIETQYF
TGTGCCACCAGCAGAGGGCCAGGGGGCGCGAATATAGAGACCCAGTACTTC
>-|TRBV1|-|TRBJ1-5
CTSSQGGLNSNQPQHF
TGCACCAGCAGCCAGGGGGGACTGAATAGCAATCAGCCCCAGCATTTT
>TRBD2|TRBV7-2|-|TRBJ2-1
CASSLAGLAGSREQFF
TGTGCCAGCAGCTTAGCGGGACTAGCGGGAAGTCGTGAGCAGTTCTTC
>TRBD2|TRBV4-3|-|TRBJ2-1
CASSPTSGRINEQFF
TGCGCCAGCAGCCCCACTAGCGGGAGGATCAATGAGCAGTTCTTC
>-|TRBV7-9|-|TRBJ1-4
CASSSYTDKNEKLFF
TGTGCCAGCAGCTCGTATACGGACAAAAATGAAAAACTGTTTTTT
>-|TRBV27|-|TRBJ2-3
CASSFGRGGTDTQYF
TGTGCCAGCAGTTTTGGGCGGGGTGGCACAGATACGCAGTATTTT
>-|TRBV29-1|-|TRBJ1-1
CSGGSINTEAFF
TGCAGCGGAGGCTCCATAAACACTGAAGCTTTCTTT
>TRBD2|TRBV7-2|-|TRBJ2-3
CASSLDSSGRGTDTQYF
TGTGCCAGCAGCTTAGACTCAAGCGGGAGAGGGACAGATACGCAGTATTTT
>TRBD1|TRBV2|-|TRBJ1-5
CASSEQGADQPQHF
TGTGCCAGCAGTGAACAGGGGGCGGATCAGCCCCAGCATTTT
>-|TRBV18|once|TRBJ2-7
CASSPGQNEQYF
TGTGCCAGCTCACCCGGACAGAATGAGCAGTACTTC
>-|TRBV5-1|-|TRBJ1-1
CASSLGQHTEAFF
TGCGCCAGCAGCTTGGGGCAGCACACTGAAGCTTTCTTT
>-|TRBV27|-|TRBJ1-1
CASSPIGVPNTEAFF
TGTGCCAGCAGCCCTATTGGGGTACCCAACACTGAAGCTTTCTTT
>-|TRBV10-3|-|TRBJ2-5
CATTPRVQETQYF
TGTGCCACCACGCCGCGGGTCCAAGAGACCCAGTACTTC
>-|TRBV9|-|TRBJ1-4
CASSASEGGPEKLFF
TGTGCCAGCAGCGCTAGTGAGGGTGGCCCTGAAAAACTGTTTTTT
>TRBD1|TRBV19|once|TRBJ1-6
CASSTRTGENSPLHF
TGTGCCAGTAGTACCCGGACAGGGGAAAATTCACCCCTCCACTTT
>-|TRBV4-1|-|TRBJ1-1
CASSHLGEKNTEAFF
TGCGCCAGCAGCCACCTCGGGGAGAAAAACACTGAAGCTTTCTTT
>TRBD2|TRBV7-2|-|TRBJ2-7
CASSLTSESYEQYF
TGTGCCAGCAGCCTGACTAGCGAGTCCTACGAGCAGTACTTC
>TRBD2|TRBV27|-|TRBJ2-3
CASSLPPRGGIDTQYF
TGTGCCAGCAGTTTACCTCCCCGGGGGGGAATAGATACGCAGTATTTT
>-|TRBV9|-|TRBJ2-1
CASSVEDSHYNEQFF
TGTGCCAGCAGCGTAGAGGACTCGCACTACAATGAGCAGTTCTTC
>TRBD2|TRBV18|-|TRBJ2-7
CASSPPTSGSVYEQYF
TGTGCCAGCTCACCGCCCACTAGCGGGAGCGTCTACGAGCAGTACTTC
>TRBD2|TRBV5-1|-|TRBJ2-3
CASSSSGPDTQYF
TGCGCCAGCAGCTCTAGCGGACCAGATACGCAGTATTTT
>TRBD2|TRBV15|-|TRBJ2-6
CATSEALAVASGANVLTF
TGTGCCACCAGCGAAGCACTAGCGGTGGCCTCTGGGGCCAACGTCCTGACTTTC
>-|TRBV5-1|-|TRBJ2-3
CASSSNGGPADTQYF
TGCGCCAGCAGCTCCAACGGAGGGCCGGCAGATACGCAGTATTTT
>-|TRBV27|-|TRBJ2-2
CASVLGVGIGELFF
TGTGCCAGCGTCCTAGGGGTGGGGATCGGGGAGCTGTTTTTT
>TRBD1|TRBV18|-|TRBJ1-1
CASSPNTGGGEAFF
TGTGCCAGCTCACCGAATACAGGGGGAGGTGAAGCTTTCTTT
>TRBD2|TRBV27|-|TRBJ2-1
CASSLAGLANEQFF
TGTGCCAGCAGTTTAGCTGGACTAGCCAATGAGCAGTTCTTC
>-|TRBV5-4|-|TRBJ1-2
CASTPFTTNYGYTF
TGTGCCAGCACCCCCTTTACCACCAACTATGGCTACACCTTC
>TRBD1|TRBV7-9|-|TRBJ1-4
CASSLKKGTQGAKREKLFF
TGTGCCAGCAGCTTAAAGAAAGGCACCCAGGGGGCCAAGAGGGAAAAACTGTTTTTT
>-|TRBV9|-|TRBJ1-1
CASSVVLFIPTEAFF
TGTGCCAGCAGCGTCGTGCTGTTTATTCCCACTGAAGCTTTCTTT
>TRBD1|TRBV2|-|TRBJ2-3
CASSEWDRNTDTQYF
TGTGCCAGCAGTGAATGGGACAGGAACACAGATACGCAGTATTTT
>-|TRBV30|-|TRBJ1-2
CAWSTKGDYGYTF
TGTGCCTGGAGTACTAAGGGGGACTATGGCTACACCTTC
>TRBD1|TRBV7-9|once|TRBJ2-7
CASSSTGTGWDEQYF
TGTGCCAGCAGCTCTACCGGGACAGGGTGGGACGAGCAGTACTTC
>-|TRBV5-1|-|TRBJ1-1
CASSLRGITLNTEAFF
TGCGCCAGCAGCTTAAGAGGAATTACTCTGAACACTGAAGCTTTCTTT
>-|TRBV27|once|TRBJ2-5
CASSPAEIWETQYF
TGTGCCAGCAGTCCCGCAGAGATCTGGGAGACCCAGTACTTC
>-|TRBV19|-|TRBJ1-2
CASSIDFALYGYTF
TGTGCCAGTAGTATAGATTTCGCCCTCTATGGCTACACCTTC
>-|TRBV6-5|-|TRBJ1-4
CASSRAPTNEKLFF
TGTGCCAGCAGCCGGGCCCCAACTAATGAAAAACTGTTTTTT
>-|TRBV11-2|-|TRBJ2-5
CASSHPLGWSETQYF
TGTGCCAGCAGCCACCCTTTGGGGTGGTCAGAGACCCAGTACTTC
>TRBD2|TRBV28|-|TRBJ2-3
CASSPTGLATDTQYF
TGTGCCAGCAGCCCCACGGGACTAGCAACAGATACGCAGTATTTT
>TRBD2|TRBV7-2|-|TRBJ2-1
CASSGTSGIDEQFF
TGTGCCAGCAGCGGGACTAGCGGGATCGATGAGCAGTTCTTC
>-|TRBV5-1|-|TRBJ1-4
CASSLGSEVGEKLFF
TGCGCCAGCAGCTTGGGGTCGGAAGTTGGTGAAAAACTGTTTTTT
>-|TRBV30|-|TRBJ1-2
CAWSVGAGKSRGYTF
TGTGCCTGGAGTGTTGGGGCAGGGAAGTCGCGAGGCTACACCTTC
>TRBD1|TRBV7-2|-|TRBJ1-1
CASSPRQGKSAEAFF
TGTGCCAGCAGCCCTCGACAGGGAAAGTCGGCTGAAGCTTTCTTT
>-|TRBV6-5|-|TRBJ1-2
CASSGGEGNYGYTF
TGTGCCAGCAGTGGAGGGGAGGGGAACTATGGCTACACCTTC
>-|TRBV2|-|TRBJ2-7
CASNLGVSRGYEQYF
TGTGCCAGCAATTTGGGGGTCTCAAGGGGCTACGAGCAGTACTTC
>-|TRBV27|-|TRBJ1-2
CASSKGTDGNYGYTF
TGTGCCAGCAGTAAAGGGACCGACGGGAACTATGGCTACACCTTC
>TRBD2|TRBV5-1|-|TRBJ2-3
CASSLAGLAASTDTQYF
TGCGCCAGCAGCTTGGCCGGACTAGCGGCTAGCACAGATACGCAGTATTTT
>-|TRBV2|-|TRBJ1-4
CASSGFRQLFF
TGTGCCAGCTCCGGGTTTCGGCAACTGTTTTTT
>TRBD1|TRBV7-2|-|TRBJ1-3
CASIGQGSGNTIYF
TGTGCCAGCATCGGACAGGGCTCTGGAAACACCATATATTTT
>TRBD1|TRBV5-1|-|TRBJ1-4
CASSLEGRGQEKLFF
TGCGCCAGCAGCTTGGAAGGCAGGGGGCAGGAAAAACTGTTTTTT
>-|TRBV20-1|-|TRBJ1-2
CSASPQQATF
TGCAGTGCTAGCCCTCAGCAAGCTACCTTC